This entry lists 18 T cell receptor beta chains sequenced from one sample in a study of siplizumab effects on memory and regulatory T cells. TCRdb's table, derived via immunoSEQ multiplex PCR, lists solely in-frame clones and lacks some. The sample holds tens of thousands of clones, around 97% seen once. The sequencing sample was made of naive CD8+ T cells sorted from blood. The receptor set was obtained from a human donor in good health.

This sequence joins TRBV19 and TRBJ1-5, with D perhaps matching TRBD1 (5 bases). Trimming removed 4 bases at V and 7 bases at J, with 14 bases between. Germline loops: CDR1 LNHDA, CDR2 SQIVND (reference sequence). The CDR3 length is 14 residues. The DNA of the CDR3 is TGTGCCAGTAGTAGGTACGGGACGGAACAGCCCCAGCATTTT. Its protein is CASSRYGTEQPQHF.

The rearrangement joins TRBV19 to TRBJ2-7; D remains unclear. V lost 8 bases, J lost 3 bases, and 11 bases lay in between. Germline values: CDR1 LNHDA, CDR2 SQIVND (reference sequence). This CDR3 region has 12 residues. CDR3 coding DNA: TGTGCCAGTGGGATTGTGGGCTACGAGCAGTACTTC. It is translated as CASGIVGYEQYF.

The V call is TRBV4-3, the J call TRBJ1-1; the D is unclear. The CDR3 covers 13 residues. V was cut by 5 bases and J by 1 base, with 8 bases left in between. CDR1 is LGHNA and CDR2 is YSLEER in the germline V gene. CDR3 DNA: TGCGCCAGCAGCGCCCCTGGGAACACTGAAGCTTTCTTT. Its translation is CASSAPGNTEAFF.

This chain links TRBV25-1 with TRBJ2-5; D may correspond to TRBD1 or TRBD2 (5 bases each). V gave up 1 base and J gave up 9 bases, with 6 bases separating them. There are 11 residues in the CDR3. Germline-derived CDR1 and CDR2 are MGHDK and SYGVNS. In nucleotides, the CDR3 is TGTGCCAGCAGTGAATCGGGACCCCAGTACTTC. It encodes CASSESGPQYF.

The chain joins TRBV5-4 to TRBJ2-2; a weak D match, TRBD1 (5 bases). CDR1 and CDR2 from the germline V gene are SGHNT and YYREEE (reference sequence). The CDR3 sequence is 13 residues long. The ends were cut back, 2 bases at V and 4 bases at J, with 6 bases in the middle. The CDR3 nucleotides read TGTGCCAGCAGCTTCAGGGTCACCGGGGAGCTGTTTTTT. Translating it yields CASSFRVTGELFF.

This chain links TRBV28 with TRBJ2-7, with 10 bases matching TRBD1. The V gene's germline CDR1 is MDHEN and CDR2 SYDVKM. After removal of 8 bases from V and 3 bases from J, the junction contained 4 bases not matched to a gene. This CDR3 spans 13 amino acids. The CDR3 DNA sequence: TGTGCCAGCCAGGACAGGGGGGGCTACGAGCAGTACTTC. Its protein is CASQDRGGYEQYF.

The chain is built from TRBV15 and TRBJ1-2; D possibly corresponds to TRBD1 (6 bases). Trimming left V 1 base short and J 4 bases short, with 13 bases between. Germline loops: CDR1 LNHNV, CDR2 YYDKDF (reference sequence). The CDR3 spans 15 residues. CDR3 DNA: TGTGCCACCAGCAGAGGACTAACAGGGCGCTATGGCTACACCTTC. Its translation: CATSRGLTGRYGYTF.

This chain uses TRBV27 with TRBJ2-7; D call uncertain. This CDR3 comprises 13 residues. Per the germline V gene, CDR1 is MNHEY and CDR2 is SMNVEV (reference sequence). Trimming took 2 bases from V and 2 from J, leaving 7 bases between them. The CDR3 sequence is CASSLNSPYEQYF. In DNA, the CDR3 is TGTGCCAGCAGTTTAAACAGTCCCTACGAGCAGTACTTC.

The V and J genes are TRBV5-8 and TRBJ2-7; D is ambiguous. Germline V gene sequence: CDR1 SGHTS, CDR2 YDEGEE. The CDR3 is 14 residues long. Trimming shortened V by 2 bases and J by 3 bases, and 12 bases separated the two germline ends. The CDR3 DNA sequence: TGTGCCAGCAGCTTTGACCTGGGAAGCTACGAGCAGTACTTC. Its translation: CASSFDLGSYEQYF.

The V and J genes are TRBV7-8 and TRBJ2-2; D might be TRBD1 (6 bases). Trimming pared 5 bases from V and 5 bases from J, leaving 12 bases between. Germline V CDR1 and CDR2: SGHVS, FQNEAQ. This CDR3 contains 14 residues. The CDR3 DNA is TGTGCCAGCAGCACGACAGGTGGGACCGGGGAGCTGTTTTTT. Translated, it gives CASSTTGGTGELFF.

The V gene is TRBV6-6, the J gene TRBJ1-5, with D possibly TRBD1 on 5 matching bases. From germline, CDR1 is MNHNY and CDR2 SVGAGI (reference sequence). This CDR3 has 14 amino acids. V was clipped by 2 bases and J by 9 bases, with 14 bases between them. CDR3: CASSYERQGRPQHF. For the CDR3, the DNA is TGTGCCAGCAGTTACGAGAGGCAGGGTCGGCCCCAGCATTTT.

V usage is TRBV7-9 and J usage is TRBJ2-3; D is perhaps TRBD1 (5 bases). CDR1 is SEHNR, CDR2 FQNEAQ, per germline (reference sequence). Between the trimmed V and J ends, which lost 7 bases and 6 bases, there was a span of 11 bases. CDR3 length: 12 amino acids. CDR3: CASTLAGDTQYF. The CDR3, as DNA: TGTGCCAGCACTCTCGCAGGGGATACGCAGTATTTT.

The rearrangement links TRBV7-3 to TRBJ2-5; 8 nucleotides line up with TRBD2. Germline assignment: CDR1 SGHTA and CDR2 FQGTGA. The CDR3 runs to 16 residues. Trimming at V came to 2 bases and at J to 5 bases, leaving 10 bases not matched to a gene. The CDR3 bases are TGTGCCAGCAGCTTATTTGCGACTAGCGAGGTCGAGACCCAGTACTTC. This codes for CASSLFATSEVETQYF.

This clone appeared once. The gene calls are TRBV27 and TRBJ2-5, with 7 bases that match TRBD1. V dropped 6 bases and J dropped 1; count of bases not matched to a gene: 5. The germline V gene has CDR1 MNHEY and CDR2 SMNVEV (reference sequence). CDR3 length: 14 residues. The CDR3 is CASSQYRGQETQYF. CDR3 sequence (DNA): TGTGCCAGCAGCCAGTACAGGGGCCAAGAGACCCAGTACTTC.

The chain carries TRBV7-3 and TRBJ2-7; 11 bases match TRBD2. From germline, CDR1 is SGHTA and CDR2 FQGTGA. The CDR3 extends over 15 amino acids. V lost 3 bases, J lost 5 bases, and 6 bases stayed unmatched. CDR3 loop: CASSFSGRAIDEQYF. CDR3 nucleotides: TGTGCCAGCAGCTTTAGCGGGAGGGCCATCGACGAGCAGTACTTC.

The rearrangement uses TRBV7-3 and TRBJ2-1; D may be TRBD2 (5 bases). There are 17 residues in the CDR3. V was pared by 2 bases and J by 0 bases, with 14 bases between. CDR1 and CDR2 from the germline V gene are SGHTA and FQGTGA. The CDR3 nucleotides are TGTGCCAGCAGCTTAGGTCTCGGGATGAGCTCCTACAATGAGCAGTTCTTC. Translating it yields CASSLGLGMSSYNEQFF.

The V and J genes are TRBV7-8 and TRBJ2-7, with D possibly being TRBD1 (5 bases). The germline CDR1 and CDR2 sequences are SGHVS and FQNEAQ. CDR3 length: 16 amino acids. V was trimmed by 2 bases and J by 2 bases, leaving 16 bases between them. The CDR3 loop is CASSLKADRDTYEQYF. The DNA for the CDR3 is TGTGCCAGCAGCTTAAAGGCAGACAGAGATACCTACGAGCAGTACTTC.

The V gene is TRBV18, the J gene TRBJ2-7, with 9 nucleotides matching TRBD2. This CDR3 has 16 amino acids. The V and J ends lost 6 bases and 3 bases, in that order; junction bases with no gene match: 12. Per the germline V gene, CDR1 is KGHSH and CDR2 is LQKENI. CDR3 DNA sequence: TGTGCCAGCTCCCCAACGGGGCGGGAGGGGTACTACGAGCAGTACTTC. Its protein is CASSPTGREGYYEQYF.